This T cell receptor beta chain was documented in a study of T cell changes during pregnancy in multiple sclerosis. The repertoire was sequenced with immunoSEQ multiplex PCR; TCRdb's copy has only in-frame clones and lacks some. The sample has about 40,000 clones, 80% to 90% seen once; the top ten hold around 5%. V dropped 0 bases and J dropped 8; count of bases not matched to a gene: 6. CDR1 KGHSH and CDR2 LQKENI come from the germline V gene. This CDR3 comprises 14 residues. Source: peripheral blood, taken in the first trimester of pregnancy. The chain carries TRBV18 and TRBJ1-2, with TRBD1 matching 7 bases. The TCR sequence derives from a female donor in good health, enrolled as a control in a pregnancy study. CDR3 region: CASSPPNQGGGYTF. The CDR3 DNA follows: TGTGCCAGCTCACCACCGAACCAGGGGGGAGGCTACACCTTC.